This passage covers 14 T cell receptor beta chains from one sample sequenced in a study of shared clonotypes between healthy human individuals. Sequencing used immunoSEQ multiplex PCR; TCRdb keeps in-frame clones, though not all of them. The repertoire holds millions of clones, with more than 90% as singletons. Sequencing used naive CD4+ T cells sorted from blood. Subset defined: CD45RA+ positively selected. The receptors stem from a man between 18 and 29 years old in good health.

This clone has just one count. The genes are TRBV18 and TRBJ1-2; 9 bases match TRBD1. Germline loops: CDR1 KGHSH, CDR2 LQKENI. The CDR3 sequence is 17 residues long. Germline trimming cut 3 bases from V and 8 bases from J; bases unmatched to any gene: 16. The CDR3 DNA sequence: TGTGCCAGCTCACCGGCCGGGACAGGGCCTGTCTTAGGAGGCTACACCTTC. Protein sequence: CASSPAGTGPVLGGYTF.

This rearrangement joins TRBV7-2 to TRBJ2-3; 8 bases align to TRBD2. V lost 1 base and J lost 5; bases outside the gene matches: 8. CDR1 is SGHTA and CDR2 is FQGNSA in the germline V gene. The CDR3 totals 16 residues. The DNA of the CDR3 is TGTGCCAGCAGCTTAGATCGGCTAGCGGGTGGAGATACGCAGTATTTT. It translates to CASSLDRLAGGDTQYF.

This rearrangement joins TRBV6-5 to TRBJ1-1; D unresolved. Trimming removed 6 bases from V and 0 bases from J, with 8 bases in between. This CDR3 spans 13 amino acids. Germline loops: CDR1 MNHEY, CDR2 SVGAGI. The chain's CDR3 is CASRPQLNTEAFF. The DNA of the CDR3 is TGTGCCAGCAGGCCACAGCTGAACACTGAAGCTTTCTTT.

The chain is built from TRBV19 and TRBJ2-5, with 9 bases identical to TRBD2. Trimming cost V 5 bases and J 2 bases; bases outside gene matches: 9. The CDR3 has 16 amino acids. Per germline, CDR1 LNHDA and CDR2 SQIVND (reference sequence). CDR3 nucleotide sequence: TGTGCCAGTAGTTTGGCGGGAGGGGGGTGGCAAGAGACCCAGTACTTC. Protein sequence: CASSLAGGGWQETQYF.

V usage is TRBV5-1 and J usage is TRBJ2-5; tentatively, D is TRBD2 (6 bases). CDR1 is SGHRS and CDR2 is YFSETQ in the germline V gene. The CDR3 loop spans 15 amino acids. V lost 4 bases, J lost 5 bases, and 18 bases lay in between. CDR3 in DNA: TGCGCCAGCAGCCCCCTCGAACGGGGGACGGAGACCCAGTACTTC. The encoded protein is CASSPLERGTETQYF. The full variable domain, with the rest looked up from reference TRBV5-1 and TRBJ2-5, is KAGVTQTPRYLIKTRGQQVTLSCSPISGHRSVSWYQQTPGQGLQFLFEYFSETQRNKGNFPGRFSGRQFSNSRSEMNVSTLELGDSALYLCASSPLERGTETQYFGPGTRLLVL.

The CDR3 DNA follows: TGTGCCTGGGCCCAGGTGGACAGTACCAAAAACATTCAGTACTTC. It codes for CAWAQVDSTKNIQYF. The chain employs TRBV30 and TRBJ2-4, with a weak D call TRBD1 (6 bases). Trimming took 5 bases from V and 2 from J, leaving 16 bases between them. CDR3 length: 15 residues. Germline V gene lookup returns CDR1 GTSNPN and CDR2 SVGIG (reference sequence).

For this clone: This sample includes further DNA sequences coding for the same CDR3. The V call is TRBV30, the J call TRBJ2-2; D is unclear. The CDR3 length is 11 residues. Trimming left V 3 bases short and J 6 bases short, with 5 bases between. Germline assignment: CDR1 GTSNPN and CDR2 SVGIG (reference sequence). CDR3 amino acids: CAWSAAGELFF. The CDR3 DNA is TGTGCCTGGAGCGCAGCCGGGGAGCTGTTTTTT.

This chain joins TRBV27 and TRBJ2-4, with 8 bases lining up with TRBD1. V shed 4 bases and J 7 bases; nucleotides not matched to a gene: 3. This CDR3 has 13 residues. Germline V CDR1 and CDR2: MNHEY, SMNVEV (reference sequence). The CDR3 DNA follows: TGTGCCAGCAGTTCGGACAGGGTGAACATTCAGTACTTC. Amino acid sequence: CASSSDRVNIQYF.

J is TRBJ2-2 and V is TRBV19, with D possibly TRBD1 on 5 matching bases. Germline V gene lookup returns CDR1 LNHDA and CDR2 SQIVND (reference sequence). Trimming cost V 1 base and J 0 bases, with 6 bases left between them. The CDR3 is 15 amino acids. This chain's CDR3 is CASSIGRANTGELFF. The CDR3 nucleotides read TGTGCCAGTAGTATAGGCAGGGCGAACACCGGGGAGCTGTTTTTT.

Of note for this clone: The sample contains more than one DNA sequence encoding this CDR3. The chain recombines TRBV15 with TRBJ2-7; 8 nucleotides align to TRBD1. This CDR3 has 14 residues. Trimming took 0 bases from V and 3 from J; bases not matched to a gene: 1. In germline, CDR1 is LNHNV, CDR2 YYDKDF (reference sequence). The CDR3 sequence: CATSREQGGYEQYF. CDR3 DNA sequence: TGTGCCACCAGCAGAGAACAGGGGGGCTACGAGCAGTACTTC.

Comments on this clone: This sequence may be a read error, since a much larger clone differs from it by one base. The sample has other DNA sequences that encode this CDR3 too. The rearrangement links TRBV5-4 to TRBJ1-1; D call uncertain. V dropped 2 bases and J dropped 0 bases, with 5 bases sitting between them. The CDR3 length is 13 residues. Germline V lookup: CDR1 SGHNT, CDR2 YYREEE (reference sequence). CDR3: CASSLDMNTEAFF. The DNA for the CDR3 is TGTGCCAGCAGCTTAGACATGAACACTGAAGCTTTCTTT. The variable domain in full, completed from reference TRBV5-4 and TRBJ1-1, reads ETGVTQSPTHLIKTRGQQVTLRCSSQSGHNTVSWYQQALGQGPQFIFQYYREEENGRGNFPPRFSGLQFPNYSSELNVNALELDDSALYLCASSLDMNTEAFFGQGTRLTVV.

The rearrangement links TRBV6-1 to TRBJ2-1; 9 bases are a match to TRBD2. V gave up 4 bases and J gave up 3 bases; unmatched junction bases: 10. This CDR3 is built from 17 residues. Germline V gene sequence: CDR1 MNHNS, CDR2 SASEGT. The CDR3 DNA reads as TGTGCCAGCAGTGGCGAGCTAGCGGGACCTAACTACAATGAGCAGTTCTTC. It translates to CASSGELAGPNYNEQFF.

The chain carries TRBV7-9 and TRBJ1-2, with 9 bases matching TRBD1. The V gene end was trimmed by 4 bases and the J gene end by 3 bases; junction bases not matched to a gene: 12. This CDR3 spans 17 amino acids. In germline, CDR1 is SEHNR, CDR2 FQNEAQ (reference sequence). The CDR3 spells CASSSTGTGGDYYGYTF. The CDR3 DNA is TGTGCCAGCAGCTCCACTGGAACAGGGGGCGATTACTATGGCTACACCTTC.

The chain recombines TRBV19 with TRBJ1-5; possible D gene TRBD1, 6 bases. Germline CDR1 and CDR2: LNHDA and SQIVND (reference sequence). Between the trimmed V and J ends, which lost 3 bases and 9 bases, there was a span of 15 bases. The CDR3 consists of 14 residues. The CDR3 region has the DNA TGTGCCAGTAGTATTACAGGGCTAGTAGGGCCCCAGCATTTT. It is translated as CASSITGLVGPQHF.